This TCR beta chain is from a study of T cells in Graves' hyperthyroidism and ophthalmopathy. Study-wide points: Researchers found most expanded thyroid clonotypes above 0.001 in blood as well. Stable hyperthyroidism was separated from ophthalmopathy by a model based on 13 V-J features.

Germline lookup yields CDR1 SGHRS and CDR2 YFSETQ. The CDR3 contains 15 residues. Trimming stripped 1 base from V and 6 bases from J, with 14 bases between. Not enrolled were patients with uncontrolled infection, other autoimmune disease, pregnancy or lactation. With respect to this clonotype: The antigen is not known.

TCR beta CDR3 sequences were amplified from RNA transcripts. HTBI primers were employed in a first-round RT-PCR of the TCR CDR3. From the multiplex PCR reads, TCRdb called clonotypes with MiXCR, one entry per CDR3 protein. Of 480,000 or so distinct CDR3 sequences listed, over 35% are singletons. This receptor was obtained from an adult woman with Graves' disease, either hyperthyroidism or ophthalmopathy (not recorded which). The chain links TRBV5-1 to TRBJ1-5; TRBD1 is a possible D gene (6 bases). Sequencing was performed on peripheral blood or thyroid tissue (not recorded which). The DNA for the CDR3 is TGCGCCAGCAGCTTGCAAGGGGGGATGGTTCAGCCCCAGCATTTT. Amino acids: CASSLQGGMVQPQHF. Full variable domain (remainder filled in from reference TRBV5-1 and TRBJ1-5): KAGVTQTPRYLIKTRGQQVTLSCSPISGHRSVSWYQQTPGQGLQFLFEYFSETQRNKGNFPGRFSGRQFSNSRSEMNVSTLELGDSALYLCASSLQGGMVQPQHFGDGTRLSIL.